The 24 T cell receptor beta chains presented below share a single source sample, sequenced in a study of response to subunit inactivated influenza vaccine. TCRdb itself ran the RT-PCR reads through MiXCR, one entry per CDR3 protein. Among 500,000 to 600,000 distinct CDR3 sequences, 7.5% to 8.5% were seen once, and the ten largest hold 10% to 15%. The material was PBMCs from blood, obtained about 24 months after vaccination. All receptors come from a man aged 50 to 69 who received an inactivated influenza vaccine.

This clonotype showed up just a few times. The genes are TRBV4-3 and TRBJ2-7; tentatively, D is TRBD2 (5 bases). V lost 0 bases and J lost 6, with 9 bases in between. Germline V gene data show CDR1 as LGHNA and CDR2 as YSLEER. CDR3 size: 13 residues. The CDR3 bases are TGCGCCAGCAGCCAAGAGATTCGGGGCGAGCAGTACTTC. It encodes CASSQEIRGEQYF.

This clonotype appeared a few times. The gene calls are TRBV12-3 or TRBV12-4 and TRBJ2-1, with D possibly TRBD1 on 6 matching bases. This CDR3 contains 12 residues. Trimming took off 6 bases at V and 4 bases at J, with 7 bases between the two ends. The CDR3 here is CASRGQYNEQFF. The CDR3 coding sequence is TGTGCCAGCAGAGGACAGTACAATGAGCAGTTCTTC.

This clonotype was seen a few times. The chain has TRBV7-9 and TRBJ1-4, with D tentatively TRBD1 (5 bases). The CDR3 is 13 residues long. CDR1 is SEHNR, CDR2 FQNEAQ, per germline (reference sequence). The ends were cut back, 7 bases at V and 5 bases at J, with 11 bases in the middle. The DNA for the CDR3 is TGTGCCAGCAAGGGACGGAACAATGAAAAACTGTTTTTT. Translating gives CASKGRNNEKLFF.

This clonotype was counted at least ten times. The chain joins TRBV12-3 or TRBV12-4 to TRBJ2-7; D not resolved. The V and J ends lost 1 base and 1 base respectively, with 5 bases between them. This CDR3 has 13 amino acids. The CDR3 region has the DNA TGTGCCAGCAGTTTAGAGGCTTCCTACGAGCAGTACTTC. This sequence encodes CASSLEASYEQYF.

The CDR3 coding sequence is TGCAGTGCTAAAAACGCCGGGACAGGGATCGCTGAAGCTTTCTTT. The encoded protein is CSAKNAGTGIAEAFF. This chain uses TRBV20-1 with TRBJ1-1; 9 nucleotides align to TRBD1. V dropped 4 bases and J dropped 6; count of bases not matched to a gene: 12. Germline loops: CDR1 DFQATT, CDR2 SNEGSKA (reference sequence). This CDR3 has 15 amino acids.

This clonotype was detected ten times or more. V gene TRBV5-1 combines with J gene TRBJ2-1; tentative D call: TRBD2 (6 bases). V lost 1 base, J lost 0 bases, and 11 bases lay in between. The CDR3 spans 16 residues. Germline CDR1 SGHRS, CDR2 YFSETQ. In DNA, the CDR3 is TGCGCCAGCAGCTTGTCACCCGGGAGCTCCTACAATGAGCAGTTCTTC. It is translated as CASSLSPGSSYNEQFF.

This clonotype came up many times. V is TRBV12-3 or TRBV12-4 and J is TRBJ2-3; TRBD2 matches at 10 bases. This CDR3 contains 14 residues. The junction had 3 bases not matched to a gene; V was cut back by 6 bases and J by 3 bases. The CDR3 DNA is TGTGCCAGCAGGCCTAGCGGGGGAACAGATACGCAGTATTTT. It is translated as CASRPSGGTDTQYF.

Only a few counts were recorded for this clonotype. The rearrangement links TRBV7-2 to TRBJ1-3; a weak D match, TRBD1 (6 bases). This CDR3 region has 16 residues. Germline CDR1 and CDR2: SGHTA and FQGNSA. V lost 3 bases and J lost 2, with 14 bases in between. CDR3 nucleotide sequence: TGTGCCAGCAGCTTCCGCCCTGGGACAACTGGAAACACCATATATTTT. It codes for CASSFRPGTTGNTIYF.

This clonotype came up a few times. The chain recombines TRBV2 with TRBJ2-7; D gene ambiguous. V shed 6 bases and J shed 4 bases, with 16 bases lying between them. There are 14 residues in the CDR3. Germline V lookup: CDR1 SNHLY, CDR2 FYNNEI. The CDR3 sequence is CASSLYDTSYEQYF. DNA of the CDR3: TGTGCCAGCAGCCTTTACGACACCTCATACGAGCAGTACTTC.

This clonotype has only a few counts. CDR3 nucleotides: TGCGCCAGCAGCCAGACTAGCGGGGGGAGCAATGAGCAGTTCTTC. Its protein product is CASSQTSGGSNEQFF. The chain combines TRBV5-1 with TRBJ2-1; 13 bases agree with TRBD2. Losses at the gene ends were 4 bases for V and 6 bases for J; bases not matched to a gene: 4. Germline CDR1 SGHRS, CDR2 YFSETQ. The CDR3 loop spans 15 amino acids.

A few counts support this clonotype. The chain recombines TRBV29-1 with TRBJ2-3; 7 bases align to TRBD1. The germline V gene encodes CDR1 SQVTM and CDR2 ANQGSEA. The CDR3 extends over 16 amino acids. V was clipped by 3 bases and J by 2 bases; unmatched bases: 11. CDR3: CSVDGRDSGTTDTQYF. The CDR3, as DNA: TGCAGCGTTGATGGTAGGGACAGTGGAACCACAGATACGCAGTATTTT.

In this sample, this clonotype turned up a few times. In nucleotides, the CDR3 is TGCAGTGCTTTCGACAGGGAGGGCTACACCTTC. It encodes CSAFDREGYTF. The chain joins TRBV20-1 to TRBJ1-2, with 7 bases aligning to TRBD1. The ends lost 5 bases at V and 8 bases at J; junction bases unmatched: 5. Germline loops: CDR1 DFQATT, CDR2 SNEGSKA (reference sequence). This CDR3 contains 11 residues.

This clonotype was picked up a small number of times. This rearrangement joins TRBV12-3 or TRBV12-4 to TRBJ1-1; D is undetermined. This CDR3 spans 12 amino acids. V lost 2 bases and J lost 7, with 8 bases in between. CDR3 in DNA: TGTGCCAGCAGTTTACGACCCGTTGAAGCTTTCTTT. It encodes CASSLRPVEAFF.

Worth noting for this clonotype: At one of its ends the junction is not consistent with the germline gene, which may arise from a read error. Here the CDR3 reads CASSQDREQTQYF. The CDR3 bases are TGTGCTAGCAGCCAGGACAGGGAGCAGACCCAGTACTTC. The rearrangement uses TRBV7-7 and TRBJ2-5; TRBD1 matches 8 bases. CDR1 SSHAT and CDR2 FNYEAQ come from the germline V gene (reference sequence). This CDR3 spans 13 amino acids.

This clonotype was seen a few times. The rearrangement uses TRBV7-8 and TRBJ1-5; TRBD1 is a possible D gene (6 bases). This CDR3 comprises 14 residues. V lost 6 bases and J 0 bases, leaving 9 bases between the germline ends. Per the germline V gene, CDR1 is SGHVS and CDR2 is FQNEAQ. The CDR3 DNA reads as TGTGCCAGCAGTCGACAGGCTAGCAATCAGCCCCAGCATTTT. It translates to CASSRQASNQPQHF.

The chain joins TRBV4-1 to TRBJ2-7, with TRBD1 matching over 8 bases. The CDR3 length is 15 residues. J was trimmed by 5 bases and V by 3 bases; bases with no gene match: 9. Germline V gives CDR1 MGHRA, CDR2 YSYEKL. The CDR3 DNA reads as TGCGCCAGCAGCCACCAGACAGGGGACGTCCACGAGCAGTACTTC. Translation gives CASSHQTGDVHEQYF.

The J gene is TRBJ2-1, the V gene TRBV19, with D possibly TRBD2 on 6 matching bases. The CDR3 is 14 residues long. V was cut by 1 base and J by 7 bases, with 11 bases left in between. CDR1 is LNHDA and CDR2 is SQIVND in the germline V gene (reference sequence). CDR3 loop: CASSIGLASNEQFF. In nucleotides, the CDR3 is TGTGCCAGTAGTATAGGCCTAGCGTCGAATGAGCAGTTCTTC.

This clonotype appeared many times. V gene TRBV3-1 combines with J gene TRBJ2-2; D not certain. The CDR3 length is 14 residues. Between the trimmed V and J ends, which lost 7 bases and 0 bases, there was a span of 9 bases. In germline, CDR1 is LGHDT, CDR2 YNNKEL (reference sequence). The CDR3 region has the DNA TGTGCCAGCATGAGAGGAACGAACACCGGGGAGCTGTTTTTT. This gives the protein CASMRGTNTGELFF.

The rearrangement links TRBV15 to TRBJ1-1; D not resolved. The CDR3 loop spans 15 amino acids. Trimming shortened V by 0 bases and J by 7 bases, and 15 bases separated the two germline ends. Germline V gene sequence: CDR1 LNHNV, CDR2 YYDKDF (reference sequence). The CDR3 is CATSRDLLQTREAFF. The DNA of the CDR3 is TGTGCCACCAGCAGAGACCTTTTACAGACACGTGAAGCTTTCTTT.

The chain employs TRBV11-2 and TRBJ2-7; 8 nucleotides match TRBD2. V lost 2 bases and J lost 3; bases outside the gene matches: 12. CDR1 and CDR2 from the germline V gene are SGHAT and FQNNGV. The CDR3 is made up of 17 amino acids. CDR3 coding DNA: TGTGCCAGCAGCTTACTCGTAGCGGGACCAGGGGACTACGAGCAGTACTTC. Translation gives CASSLLVAGPGDYEQYF.

This clonotype was observed a few times. This chain joins TRBV10-3 and TRBJ2-1, with 8 positions matching TRBD2. The CDR3 has 15 amino acids. V lost 1 base to trimming and J lost 2 bases; unmatched junction nucleotides: 1. CDR1 is ENHRY, CDR2 SYGVKD, per germline. This chain's CDR3 is CAISELAGTYNEQFF. Here the CDR3 DNA reads TGTGCCATCAGTGAGTTAGCGGGGACCTACAATGAGCAGTTCTTC.

The table lists this clonotype with a few counts. The chain couples TRBV20-1 to TRBJ2-3; D gene unclear. V was cut by 3 bases and J by 2 bases, with 12 bases left in between. CDR3 length equals 14 residues. CDR1 and CDR2 (germline): DFQATT, SNEGSKA (reference sequence). CDR3 loop: CSASNNANTDTQYF. The DNA for the CDR3 is TGCAGTGCTAGCAACAATGCCAACACAGATACGCAGTATTTT.

There are many counts of this clonotype. The chain carries TRBV6-6 and TRBJ1-4, with a possible D match to TRBD1 (6 bases). Germline V CDR1 and CDR2: MNHNY, SVGAGI (reference sequence). V lost 6 bases and J 10 bases, leaving 12 bases between the germline ends. The CDR3 totals 12 residues. CDR3 sequence reads: CASRPEGGKLFF. In nucleotides, the CDR3 is TGTGCCAGCAGGCCGGAGGGGGGAAAACTGTTTTTT.

This clonotype occurred many times. The genes are TRBV20-1 and TRBJ2-5, with 10 bases that match TRBD2. From germline, CDR1 is DFQATT and CDR2 SNEGSKA (reference sequence). The CDR3 is made up of 13 amino acids. Trimming cost V 7 bases and J 5 bases; bases outside gene matches: 7. DNA for the CDR3: TGCAGTGTCAAGCGGGAGGGCCGTGAGACCCAGTACTTC. Amino acids: CSVKREGRETQYF.